This is a list of T cell receptor beta chains from one sample in a study of shared clonotypes between healthy human individuals. TCRdb keeps only in-frame clones here, not all; method: immunoSEQ multiplex PCR. The sample shows roughly 450,000 clones, 75% to 85% of them seen only once. Material: PBMCs. The receptors shown here come from a woman in her 40s in good health. Some clones in this sample may be carry-over from other donors' samples. CDR3s leave out the opening cysteine and the closing phenylalanine or tryptophan. Each record gives: CDR3 length, J gene, V gene, CDR3 protein.

>12|TRBJ2-2|TRBV9
ASSAGLAPGELF
>11|TRBJ1-1|TRBV7-9
ASSLGINTEAF
>11|TRBJ2-7|TRBV7-6
ASSLDQSYEQY
>12|TRBJ1-2|TRBV28
ASSLSTGVYGYT
>11|TRBJ2-1|TRBV6-4
ASSTSSTHEQF
>12|TRBJ1-3|TRBV6-6
ASSPGGAGNTIY
>12|TRBJ1-1|TRBV7-8
ASSLALGDTEAF
>14|TRBJ2-7|TRBV19
ASSIGAGTGEDEQY
>13|TRBJ2-3|TRBV7-9
ASSLTGGPSDTQY
>13|TRBJ2-2|TRBV27
ASSLSGSNTGELF
>11|TRBJ1-1|TRBV18
ASSPPSWERAF
>13|TRBJ1-4|TRBV9
ASSVRTGEGEKLF
>15|TRBJ2-3|TRBV18
ASSPRRAGGSTDTQY
>13|TRBJ2-5|TRBV15
ATSRSTRGEETQY
>11|TRBJ1-4|TRBV27
ASSWTLNEKLF
>16|TRBJ2-1|TRBV29-1
SVEGTQRERELFSEQF
>12|TRBJ2-1|TRBV10-3
AISESTSYNEQF
>14|TRBJ2-5|TRBV15
ATSSQSVEGMETQY
>13|TRBJ1-5|TRBV4-3
ASSQGTGGHQPQH
>12|TRBJ2-5|TRBV28
ASSLGGTQETQY
>13|TRBJ1-5|TRBV28
ASIPQQLSNQPQH
>15|TRBJ2-7|TRBV7-8
ASSPTSGRAGSYEQY
>11|TRBJ2-7|TRBV28
ASSPPTTYEQY
>11|TRBJ2-7|TRBV18
ASSPSSGYEQY
>11|TRBJ1-2|TRBV7-2
ASSLDTGYGYT
>11|TRBJ1-5|TRBV7-9
ASSLGGGQPQH
>11|TRBJ1-3|TRBV6-1
ASSESGRNTIY
>12|TRBJ1-1|TRBV28
ASSLVAGVPFAF
>11|TRBJ2-2|TRBV28
ASMKGVTGELF
>14|TRBJ2-1|TRBV7-9
ASSLAQRTSYNEQF
>16|TRBJ1-5|TRBV9
ASSVVTGGEGGNQPQH
>11|TRBJ2-4|TRBV28
ASRAMGGSIQY
>12|TRBJ2-7|TRBV10-3
AISENQGAKEQY